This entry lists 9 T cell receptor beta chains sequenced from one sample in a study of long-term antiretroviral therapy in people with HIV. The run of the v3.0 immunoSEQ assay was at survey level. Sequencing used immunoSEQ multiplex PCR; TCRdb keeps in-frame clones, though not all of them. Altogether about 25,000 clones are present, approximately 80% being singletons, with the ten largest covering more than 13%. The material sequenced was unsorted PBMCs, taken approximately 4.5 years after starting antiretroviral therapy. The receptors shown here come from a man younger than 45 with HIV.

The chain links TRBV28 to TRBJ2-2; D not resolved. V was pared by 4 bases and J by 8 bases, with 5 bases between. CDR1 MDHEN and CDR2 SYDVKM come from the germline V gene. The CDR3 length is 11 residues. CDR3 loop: CASSSRGELFF. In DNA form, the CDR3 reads TGTGCCAGCAGTTCCAGGGGGGAGCTGTTTTTT.

CDR3 residues: CASSYTGTYTDTQYF. In nucleotides, the CDR3 is TGTGCCAGCAGCTATACAGGGACCTACACAGATACGCAGTATTTT. This rearrangement joins TRBV11-2 to TRBJ2-3, with a weak D call TRBD1 (6 bases). CDR1 is SGHAT and CDR2 is FQNNGV in the germline V gene. The germline V and J ends were trimmed by 4 bases and 2 bases, with 13 bases remaining between them. The CDR3 runs 15 residues.

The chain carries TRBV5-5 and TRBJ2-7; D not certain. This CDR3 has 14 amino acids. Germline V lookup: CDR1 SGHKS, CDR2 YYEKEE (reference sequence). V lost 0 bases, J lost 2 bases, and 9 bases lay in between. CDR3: CASSLERPPYEQYF. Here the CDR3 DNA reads TGTGCCAGCAGCTTGGAACGTCCTCCCTACGAGCAGTACTTC.

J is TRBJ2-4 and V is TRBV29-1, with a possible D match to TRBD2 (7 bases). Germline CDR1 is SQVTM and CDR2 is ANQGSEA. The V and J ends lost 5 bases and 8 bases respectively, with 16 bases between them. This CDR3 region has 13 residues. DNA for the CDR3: TGCAGCGTTCGAGGCGGGGGCAGTTACATTCAGTACTTC. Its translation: CSVRGGGSYIQYF.

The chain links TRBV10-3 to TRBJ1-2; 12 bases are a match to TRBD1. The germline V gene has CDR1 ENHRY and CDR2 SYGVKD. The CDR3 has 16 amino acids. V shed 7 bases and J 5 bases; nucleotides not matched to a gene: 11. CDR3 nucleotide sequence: TGTGCCATCAAGCCGGGACAGGGGGCGGTCGGGTATGGCTACACCTTC. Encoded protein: CAIKPGQGAVGYGYTF.

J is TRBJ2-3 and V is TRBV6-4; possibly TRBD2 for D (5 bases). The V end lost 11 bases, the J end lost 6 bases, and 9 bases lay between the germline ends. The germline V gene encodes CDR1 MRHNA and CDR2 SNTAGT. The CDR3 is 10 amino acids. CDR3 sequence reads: CAPGGDTQYF. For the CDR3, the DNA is TGTGCCCCGGGCGGGGATACGCAGTATTTT.

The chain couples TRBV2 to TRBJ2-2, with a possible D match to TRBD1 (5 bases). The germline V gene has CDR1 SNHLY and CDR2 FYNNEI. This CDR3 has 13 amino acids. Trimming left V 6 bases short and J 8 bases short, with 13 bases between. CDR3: CASSRAPTGELFF. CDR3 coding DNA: TGTGCCAGCAGCAGGGCCCCGACAGGGGAGCTGTTTTTT.

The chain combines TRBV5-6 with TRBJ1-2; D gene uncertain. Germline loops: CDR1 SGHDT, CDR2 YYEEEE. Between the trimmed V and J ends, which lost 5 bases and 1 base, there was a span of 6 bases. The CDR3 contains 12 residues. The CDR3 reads CASSYSNYGYTF. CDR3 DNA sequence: TGTGCCAGCAGTTACAGTAACTATGGCTACACCTTC.

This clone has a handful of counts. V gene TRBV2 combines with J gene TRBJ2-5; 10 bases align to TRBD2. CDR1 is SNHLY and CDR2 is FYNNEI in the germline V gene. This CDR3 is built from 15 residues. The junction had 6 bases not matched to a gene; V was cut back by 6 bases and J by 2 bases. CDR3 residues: CASRKGTSVQETQYF. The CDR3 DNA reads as TGTGCCAGCAGGAAAGGGACTAGCGTTCAAGAGACCCAGTACTTC.